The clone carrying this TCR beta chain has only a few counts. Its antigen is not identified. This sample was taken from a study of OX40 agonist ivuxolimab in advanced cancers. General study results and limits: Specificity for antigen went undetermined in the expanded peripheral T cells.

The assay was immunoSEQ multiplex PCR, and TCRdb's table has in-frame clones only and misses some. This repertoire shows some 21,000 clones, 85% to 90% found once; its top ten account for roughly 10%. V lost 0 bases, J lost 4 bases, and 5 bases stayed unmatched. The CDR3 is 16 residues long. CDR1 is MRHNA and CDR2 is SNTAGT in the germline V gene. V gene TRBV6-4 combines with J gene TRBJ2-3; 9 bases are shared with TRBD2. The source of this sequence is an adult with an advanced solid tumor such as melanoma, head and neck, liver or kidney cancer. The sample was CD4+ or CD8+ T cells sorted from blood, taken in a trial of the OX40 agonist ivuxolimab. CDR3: CASSDSIAGGPDTQYF. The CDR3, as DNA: TGTGCCAGCAGTGACTCAATTGCGGGGGGGCCAGATACGCAGTATTTT.